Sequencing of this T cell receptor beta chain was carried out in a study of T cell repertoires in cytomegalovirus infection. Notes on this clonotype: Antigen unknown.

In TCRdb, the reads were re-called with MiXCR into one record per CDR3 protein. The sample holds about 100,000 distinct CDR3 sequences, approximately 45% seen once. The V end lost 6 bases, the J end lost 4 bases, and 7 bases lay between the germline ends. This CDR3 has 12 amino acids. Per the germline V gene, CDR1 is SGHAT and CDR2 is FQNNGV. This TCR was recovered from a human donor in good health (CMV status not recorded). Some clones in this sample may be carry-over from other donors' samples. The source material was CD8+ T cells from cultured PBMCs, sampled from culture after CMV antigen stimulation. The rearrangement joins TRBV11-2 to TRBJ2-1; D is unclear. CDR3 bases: TGTGCCAGCAGTCAGAGGTACAATGAGCAGTTCTTC. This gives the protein CASSQRYNEQFF.